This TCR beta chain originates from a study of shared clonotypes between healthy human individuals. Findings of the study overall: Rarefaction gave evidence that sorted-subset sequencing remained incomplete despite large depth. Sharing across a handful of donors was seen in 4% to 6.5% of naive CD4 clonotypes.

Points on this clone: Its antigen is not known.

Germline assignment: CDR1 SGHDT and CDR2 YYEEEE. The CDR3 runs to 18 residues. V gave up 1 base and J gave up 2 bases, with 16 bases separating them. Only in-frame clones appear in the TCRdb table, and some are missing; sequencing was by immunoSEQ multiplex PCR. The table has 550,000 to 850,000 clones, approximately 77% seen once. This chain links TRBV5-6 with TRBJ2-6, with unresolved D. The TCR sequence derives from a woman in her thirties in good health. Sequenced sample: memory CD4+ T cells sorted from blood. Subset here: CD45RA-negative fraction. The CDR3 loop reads CASSLSVQKGTGANVLTF. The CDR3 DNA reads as TGTGCCAGCAGCTTGTCGGTGCAGAAGGGAACTGGGGCCAACGTCCTGACTTTC.